The clone carrying this T cell receptor (beta chain) has a handful of counts. Germline loops: CDR1 MDHEN, CDR2 SYDVKM. This CDR3 spans 16 amino acids. V was shortened by 2 bases and J by 7 bases, with 17 bases between the two germline ends. The data belong to a study of metastatic and nonmetastatic thyroid tumors. Across the study: Malignant thyroid and benign thyroid patients provided blood and tumor or nodule tissue whose repertoires were compared.

Patients had received no treatment of any kind before thyroid surgery. Using MiXCR, TCRdb re-called clones from the PCR reads. The profile shows roughly 2,500 clones, approximately 25% of them singletons. The sample comprised adjacent normal tissue. The chain carries TRBV28 and TRBJ1-4, with D possibly being TRBD1 (6 bases). The sequence was obtained from a male donor with papillary thyroid cancer or a benign thyroid nodule (not recorded which). Some clones in this sample may be carry-over from other donors' samples. The CDR3 DNA is TGTGCCAGCAGTTTAGTTGGTGGACAGTTGGCTGAAAAACTGTTTTTT. It translates to CASSLVGGQLAEKLFF.